This T cell receptor (beta chain) was identified during a study of PD-1 blockade in classical Hodgkin lymphoma. Across the study: Intravenous infusions of nivolumab 3 mg/kg reached patients every 2 weeks.

The time point here: cycle 4 day 1 (C4D1), after more than five weeks of nivolumab. Every one of the patients relapsed after autologous stem cell transplantation (brentuximab vedotin exposure was variable). Investigators isolated CD4+ T cells from thawed PBMCs through magnetic negative selection. Points on this clone: As yet, its antigen is unknown.

CDR1 and CDR2 (germline): SNHLY, FYNNEI. J lost 7 bases, V lost 6 bases, and 4 bases had no gene match. This CDR3 region has 15 residues. The method was immunoSEQ multiplex PCR; TCRdb's version includes in-frame clones alone and lacks a portion of them. Of roughly 30,000 clones listed, roughly four fifths are singletons. The study, taken as a whole, reports: The study found that TCR diversity rose significantly by C4D1 in CD4+ but not CD8+ cells. It was reported that newly diagnosed patients had less baseline TCR diversity than healthy donors.

Sequencing used CD4+ T cells from blood, obtained before the fourth cycle of nivolumab. This sequence originates from a human donor with classical Hodgkin lymphoma. J is TRBJ2-1 and V is TRBV2; TRBD2 agrees at 15 bases. CDR3 protein: CASSLGLAGGNEQFF. In DNA, the CDR3 is TGTGCCAGCAGCCTGGGACTAGCGGGGGGTAATGAGCAGTTCTTC.